The clone carrying this T cell receptor (beta chain) was counted only a few times. The sample comes from a study of chemoradiotherapy in HPV16-positive cancers. The method was immunoSEQ multiplex PCR; TCRdb's version includes in-frame clones alone and lacks a portion of them. The sample yields 15,000 to 20,000 clones, about four fifths seen once. Trimming left V 5 bases short and J 12 bases short, with 14 bases between. This CDR3 has 13 residues. Per germline, CDR1 SGHTA and CDR2 FQGNSA. The TCR originated in a human donor with HPV-associated anogenital cancer. The biological material was taken from a patient who underwent chemoradiotherapy. The chain employs TRBV7-2 and TRBJ1-6; no clear D gene. The CDR3 DNA is TGTGCCAGCAGCCTCTCCTTCTCGAGACCCCTCCACTTT. Translated: CASSLSFSRPLHF.